A single sample is the source of the 30 T cell receptor beta chains below, sequenced in a study of cytomegalovirus exposure and HLA in healthy donors. This PCR relied on a set of 60 Vbeta primers and 13 Jbeta primers. Some clones are missing from TCRdb's copy, which holds only in-frame ones; the method was immunoSEQ multiplex PCR. In the table there are some 130,000 clones, more than 65% of which are singletons. The sequenced sample was PBMCs. The receptors come from a male donor in good health and CMV-seropositive.

The rearrangement links TRBV5-1 to TRBJ2-7; the match to TRBD2 covers 13 bases. The V segment lost 4 bases and the J segment 7 bases; nucleotides outside the gene matches: 11. The CDR3 length is 16 residues. Germline loops: CDR1 SGHRS, CDR2 YFSETQ. In DNA, the CDR3 is TGCGCCAGCAGCCCAAACTCCGGGACTAGCGGGACTGAGCAGTACTTC. Translated, it gives CASSPNSGTSGTEQYF.

The CDR3 is CASSEAAGGGYEQYF. Written as DNA, the CDR3 is TGTGCCAGCAGTGAAGCGGCGGGAGGTGGCTACGAGCAGTACTTC. V gene TRBV2 combines with J gene TRBJ2-7; 8 bases fit TRBD2. The V and J ends lost 0 bases and 3 bases, in that order; junction bases with no gene match: 4. The CDR3 has 15 residues. Germline V CDR1 and CDR2: SNHLY, FYNNEI.

The V gene is TRBV6-5, the J gene TRBJ2-5, with TRBD2 identical over 9 bases. This CDR3 is built from 15 residues. Germline values: CDR1 MNHEY, CDR2 SVGAGI. The ends lost 5 bases at V and 0 bases at J; junction bases unmatched: 4. This chain's CDR3 is CASSPGLAYQETQYF. CDR3 DNA: TGTGCCAGCAGTCCCGGACTAGCGTACCAAGAGACCCAGTACTTC.

This clone was detected only a few times. The chain uses TRBV5-1 and TRBJ2-2; D may be TRBD1 (6 bases). The germline gives CDR1 SGHRS, CDR2 YFSETQ. The CDR3 sequence is 15 residues long. Trimming took 4 bases from V and 6 from J, leaving 16 bases between them. CDR3 coding DNA: TGCGCCAGCAGCCTGGGACACGGATCCGCCGGGGAGCTGTTTTTT. Protein: CASSLGHGSAGELFF. Full variable domain (rest looked up from reference TRBV5-1 and TRBJ2-2): KAGVTQTPRYLIKTRGQQVTLSCSPISGHRSVSWYQQTPGQGLQFLFEYFSETQRNKGNFPGRFSGRQFSNSRSEMNVSTLELGDSALYLCASSLGHGSAGELFFGEGSRLTVL.

The rearrangement links TRBV2 to TRBJ2-1, with TRBD2 matching 7 bases. The CDR3 length is 16 residues. With V trimmed by 5 bases and J by 1 base, 8 bases remained unmatched. The germline V gene has CDR1 SNHLY and CDR2 FYNNEI. The CDR3 sequence: CASSYSGAPSYNEQFF. CDR3 bases: TGTGCCAGCAGTTACAGCGGGGCTCCTTCCTACAATGAGCAGTTCTTC.

The CDR3, as DNA: TGTGCCAGCAGCTCGCAGACAGGGGGCGCATACCATGGCTACACCTTC. Protein product: CASSSQTGGAYHGYTF. This chain links TRBV7-9 with TRBJ1-2; 10 positions match TRBD1. With 4 bases clipped from V and 6 bases from J, the junction kept 11 bases outside the gene matches. The CDR3 is made up of 16 amino acids. In germline, CDR1 is SEHNR, CDR2 FQNEAQ (reference sequence). Full variable domain (outside the CDR3, taken from reference TRBV7-9 and TRBJ1-2): DTGVSQNPRHKITKRGQNVTFRCDPISEHNRLYWYRQTLGQGPEFLTYFQNEAQLEKSRLLSDRFSAERPKGSFSTLEIQRTEQGDSAMYLCASSSQTGGAYHGYTFGSGTRLTVV.

The chain has TRBV27 and TRBJ2-3; D is unclear. V was cut by 6 bases and J by 6 bases, with 10 bases left in between. The CDR3 spans 12 residues. Germline V gives CDR1 MNHEY, CDR2 SMNVEV (reference sequence). CDR3 in DNA: TGTGCCAGCAGAGCCAGGTGGGATACGCAGTATTTT. It yields the protein CASRARWDTQYF.

This clone has only a few counts. The chain has TRBV6-1 and TRBJ1-2; D gene unclear. The CDR3 runs 13 residues. V was trimmed by 2 bases and J by 3 bases, leaving 7 bases between them. From germline, CDR1 is MNHNS and CDR2 SASEGT. CDR3 sequence (DNA): TGTGCCAGCAGTGAACGGCGGGACTATGGCTACACCTTC. Its translation: CASSERRDYGYTF.

CDR3 amino acids: CASSLWRRRSYEQYF. CDR3 coding DNA: TGTGCCAGCAGCTTATGGAGACGGCGCTCCTACGAGCAGTACTTC. The chain joins TRBV5-5 to TRBJ2-7; D not resolved. The germline V and J ends were trimmed by 2 bases and 0 bases, with 12 bases remaining between them. Germline CDR1 SGHKS, CDR2 YYEKEE (reference sequence). This CDR3 region has 15 residues.

This clone was detected a few times. At one end, the junction sequence differs from germline, possibly due to a read error. The rearrangement joins TRBV19 to TRBJ1-3; D is uncertain. Per the germline V gene, CDR1 is LNHDA and CDR2 is SQIVND (reference sequence). The CDR3 loop spans 13 amino acids. The CDR3 nucleotides are TGTGCCAGTAGGATAGCATCTGGAAACACCATATATTTT. Translating gives CASRIASGNTIYF. Full variable domain (missing parts from reference TRBV19 and TRBJ1-3): DGGITQSPKYLFRKEGQNVTLSCEQNLNHDAMYWYRQDPGQGLRLIYYSQIVNDFQKGDIAEGYSVSREKKESFPLTVTSAQKNPTAFYLCASRIASGNTIYFGEGSWLTVV.

The chain recombines TRBV28 with TRBJ1-2, with 8 bases aligning to TRBD1. The CDR3 covers 18 residues. CDR1 is MDHEN and CDR2 is SYDVKM in the germline V gene. The ends lost 5 bases at V and 7 bases at J; junction bases unmatched: 21. The CDR3 bases are TGTGCCAGCAGTGCTATTGGGGACAATGGACAGGGCGGACTTGGCTACACCTTC. It is translated as CASSAIGDNGQGGLGYTF.

Comment on this clone: The junction departs from germline at one end; a sequencing error may be responsible. V and J are TRBV19 and TRBJ2-7, with 8 bases that match TRBD1. The CDR3 runs to 14 residues. Per germline, CDR1 LNHDA and CDR2 SQIVND (reference sequence). The CDR3 DNA follows: TGTGCCGGTAGCCGGGACAGGATCTTCTACGAGCAGTACTTC. Amino acid sequence: CAGSRDRIFYEQYF.

The table lists this clone with a count of one. The chain joins TRBV6-5 to TRBJ2-3, with D tentatively TRBD2 (5 bases). CDR1 MNHEY and CDR2 SVGAGI come from the germline V gene. The CDR3 runs to 15 residues. V was clipped by 6 bases and J by 2 bases, with 15 bases between them. The CDR3 loop reads CASSPASFTTDTQYF. The CDR3 nucleotides are TGTGCCAGCAGCCCCGCTAGCTTCACCACAGATACGCAGTATTTT.

The V gene is TRBV29-1, the J gene TRBJ2-7; TRBD1 is a possible D gene (6 bases). V dropped 4 bases and J dropped 1 base, with 17 bases sitting between them. This CDR3 is built from 15 residues. Per the germline V gene, CDR1 is SQVTM and CDR2 is ANQGSEA. For the CDR3, the DNA is TGCAGCGTTGTGGCCGCCAGGGGAATTTCCTACGAGCAGTACTTC. This gives the protein CSVVAARGISYEQYF.

V and J are TRBV19 and TRBJ1-4; 7 bases agree with TRBD1. The germline V gene has CDR1 LNHDA and CDR2 SQIVND (reference sequence). After removal of 5 bases from V and 17 bases from J, the junction contained 17 bases not matched to a gene. The CDR3 is made up of 14 amino acids. The CDR3 nucleotides read TGTGCCAGTAGTGTCTCTCGGGACAGTCGGGCCCCTTTTTTT. Translation gives CASSVSRDSRAPFF.

The V gene is TRBV6-1, the J gene TRBJ1-5, with D perhaps matching TRBD1 (5 bases). The CDR3 consists of 15 residues. The germline CDR1 and CDR2 sequences are MNHNS and SASEGT. Trimming shortened V by 1 base and J by 1 base, and 8 bases separated the two germline ends. This CDR3 reads CASSEVGGSNQPQHF. CDR3 DNA sequence: TGTGCCAGCAGTGAAGTGGGGGGGAGCAATCAGCCCCAGCATTTT.

This chain uses TRBV7-2 with TRBJ1-4; D is undetermined. Germline V gives CDR1 SGHTA, CDR2 FQGNSA. CDR3 length: 14 amino acids. V lost 5 bases and J 5 bases, leaving 12 bases between the germline ends. CDR3 protein: CASSPPSRNEKLFF. The CDR3 DNA is TGTGCCAGCAGCCCCCCGAGCCGGAATGAAAAACTGTTTTTT.

The rearrangement uses TRBV6-5 and TRBJ2-2; weak D call: TRBD2 (5 bases). The CDR3 totals 14 residues. V was trimmed by 5 bases and J by 7 bases, leaving 14 bases between them. Germline V gene sequence: CDR1 MNHEY, CDR2 SVGAGI. CDR3 coding DNA: TGTGCCAGCAGTGAAGGGTTCGAGGGCGGGGAGCTGTTTTTT. It specifies CASSEGFEGGELFF.

The chain is built from TRBV2 and TRBJ1-3; maybe TRBD1 (5 bases). The CDR3 is 15 amino acids. Germline V gene lookup returns CDR1 SNHLY and CDR2 FYNNEI. Trimming took off 7 bases at V and 4 bases at J, with 17 bases between the two ends. The CDR3, as DNA: TGTGCCAGCATTTCTCGGGGGATTACGGGAAACACCATATATTTT. Translation gives CASISRGITGNTIYF. Filled out from reference TRBV2 and TRBJ1-3, the complete variable domain reads EPEVTQTPSHQVTQMGQEVILRCVPISNHLYFYWYRQILGQKVEFLVSFYNNEISEKSEIFDDQFSVERPDGSNFTLKIRSTKLEDSAMYFCASISRGITGNTIYFGEGSWLTVV.

This clone was counted only a few times. V is TRBV6-1 and J is TRBJ1-5, with 10 bases aligning to TRBD1. The V segment lost 11 bases and the J segment 6 bases; nucleotides outside the gene matches: 10. The CDR3 length is 14 residues. CDR1 and CDR2 (germline): MNHNS, SASEGT. The CDR3 coding sequence is TGTGCCGGATCCGGGACAGGGGCTATTCAGCCCCAGCATTTT. Protein: CAGSGTGAIQPQHF.

This chain connects TRBV7-8 to TRBJ2-5, with D tentatively TRBD1 (5 bases). This CDR3 contains 12 residues. Germline V gives CDR1 SGHVS, CDR2 FQNEAQ. V was clipped by 5 bases and J by 5 bases, with 9 bases between them. The CDR3 reads CASSRQGETQYF. The CDR3 DNA follows: TGTGCCAGCAGCAGGCAGGGTGAGACCCAGTACTTC.

The chain employs TRBV6-1 and TRBJ1-2; 11 nucleotides align to TRBD1. Trimming took 6 bases from V and 4 from J; bases not matched to a gene: 1. The CDR3 has 13 residues. CDR1 is MNHNS and CDR2 is SASEGT in the germline V gene. The CDR3 is CASRGQGGYGYTF. The CDR3 DNA is TGTGCCAGCAGGGGACAGGGGGGCTATGGCTACACCTTC.

This clone appeared a single time. The J gene is TRBJ2-7, the V gene TRBV6-5, with 12 bases matching TRBD1. The CDR3 length is 14 residues. CDR1 MNHEY and CDR2 SVGAGI come from the germline V gene. J was trimmed by 4 bases and V by 6 bases; bases with no gene match: 4. CDR3 nucleotides: TGTGCCAGCAGAAGGGACAGGGGGCTATACGAGCAGTACTTC. This sequence encodes CASRRDRGLYEQYF.

The sample holds a few counts of this clone. The rearrangement joins TRBV6-5 to TRBJ2-1, with 8 bases matching TRBD2. The germline V gene encodes CDR1 MNHEY and CDR2 SVGAGI. This CDR3 spans 14 amino acids. V lost 7 bases to trimming and J lost 3 bases; unmatched junction nucleotides: 5. CDR3 in amino acids: CASNRGTSYNEQFF. DNA of the CDR3: TGTGCCAGCAATAGGGGGACTAGCTACAATGAGCAGTTCTTC.

Only a few counts were recorded for this clone. The genes are TRBV30 and TRBJ2-7, with D perhaps matching TRBD2 (6 bases). Germline V gives CDR1 GTSNPN, CDR2 SVGIG (reference sequence). V was shortened by 0 bases and J by 3 bases, with 12 bases between the two germline ends. This CDR3 is 14 amino acids long. The CDR3 region has the DNA TGTGCCTGGAGTGTAGGAGGGCAGGGCTACGAGCAGTACTTC. As protein: CAWSVGGQGYEQYF.

The rearrangement uses TRBV28 and TRBJ1-3, with 7 bases identical to TRBD1. The germline CDR1 and CDR2 sequences are MDHEN and SYDVKM. The V segment lost 6 bases and the J segment 8 bases; nucleotides outside the gene matches: 7. The length of the CDR3 is 13 residues. The CDR3 spells CASRPTGMDTIYF. CDR3 DNA sequence: TGTGCCAGCAGACCGACAGGGATGGACACCATATATTTT.

The rearrangement joins TRBV27 to TRBJ2-7; TRBD2 matches at 9 bases. Germline V gene lookup returns CDR1 MNHEY and CDR2 SMNVEV (reference sequence). The CDR3 runs to 16 residues. V lost 2 bases, J lost 3 bases, and 8 bases stayed unmatched. CDR3 nucleotide sequence: TGTGCCAGCAGTTTAACCCCTGTTAGCGGGAGCTACGAGCAGTACTTC. As protein: CASSLTPVSGSYEQYF.

The chain combines TRBV19 with TRBJ1-5; possibly TRBD1 for D (5 bases). Trimming shortened V by 7 bases and J by 6 bases, and 10 bases separated the two germline ends. Germline CDR1 and CDR2: LNHDA and SQIVND (reference sequence). The length of the CDR3 is 12 residues. The CDR3 spells CASTTGAQPQHF. The DNA of the CDR3 is TGTGCCAGTACTACAGGAGCTCAGCCCCAGCATTTT.

The chain links TRBV5-5 to TRBJ2-2; maybe TRBD1 (6 bases). The V gene lost 0 bases and the J gene lost 5 bases, with 11 bases spanning the gap. Germline V gene sequence: CDR1 SGHKS, CDR2 YYEKEE (reference sequence). This CDR3 comprises 15 residues. The CDR3 DNA reads TGTGCCAGCAGCTTGGCAGGGGTCACTACCGGGGAGCTGTTTTTT. Protein sequence: CASSLAGVTTGELFF.

The chain combines TRBV5-1 with TRBJ1-1, with D possibly being TRBD1 (6 bases). This CDR3 contains 16 residues. Germline V CDR1 and CDR2: SGHRS, YFSETQ. Trimming shortened V by 0 bases and J by 3 bases, and 15 bases separated the two germline ends. This CDR3 reads CASSLVRGNVYTEAFF. In DNA, the CDR3 is TGCGCCAGCAGCTTGGTAAGGGGGAATGTGTACACTGAAGCTTTCTTT.